What follows is one TCR beta chain and its context. The data are from a study of blood T cell repertoires in COVID-19. Participants, about 18 to 90 years old, spanned around 25 US areas. Cohort placement rested on clinical history that participants reported themselves. This CDR3 contains 20 residues. Trimming cost V 2 bases and J 5 bases; bases outside gene matches: 17. Germline CDR1 SGHDN, CDR2 FVKESK. TCRdb's table, derived via immunoSEQ multiplex PCR, lists solely in-frame clones and lacks some. Of around 250,000 clones detected, about nine tenths appear once; the ten largest clones hold roughly 4.3%.

This chain connects TRBV14 to TRBJ2-7, with 14 bases identical to TRBD2. The specimen was PBMCs or T cells enriched from blood (not recorded which). This sequence originates from a woman younger than 45 with acute COVID-19. CDR3 loop: CASSQIVGTRGLAGVNEQYF. The CDR3 DNA follows: TGTGCCAGCAGCCAAATTGTAGGGACCCGGGGACTAGCGGGAGTGAACGAGCAGTACTTC.